The source of this T cell receptor (beta chain) is a study of shared clonotypes between healthy human individuals. Looking at the study overall: Each donor's CD4 naive and CD4 memory cells filled three plates apiece, CD8 naive two, and CD8 memory one.

General study findings and limits: Limited genetic and exposure-history diversity came from having few donors.

Several immunoSEQ plates received, in even portions, the genomic DNA of each subset. TCRdb keeps only in-frame clones here, not all; method: immunoSEQ multiplex PCR. The sample holds 950,000 to 1,200,000 clones; 77% are singletons and the top ten take approximately 0.9%. On this clone itself: The antigen remains unidentified.

The V gene lost 0 bases and the J gene lost 2 bases, with 8 bases spanning the gap. Germline V gene lookup returns CDR1 SGDLS and CDR2 YYNGEE. The CDR3 spans 14 residues. This TCR came from a man younger than 35 in good health. Some clones in this sample may be carry-over from other donors' samples. Sequenced material: memory CD4+ T cells from PBMCs. Specified subset: CD45RA-negative fraction. The chain joins TRBV9 to TRBJ2-5; D is undetermined. The CDR3 nucleotides are TGTGCCAGCAGCGTAGATGGGTATCAAGAGACCCAGTACTTC. It translates to CASSVDGYQETQYF. Looking up the rest from reference TRBV9 and TRBJ2-5 gives the full variable domain: DSGVTQTPKHLITATGQRVTLRCSPRSGDLSVYWYQQSLDQGLQFLIQYYNGEERAKGNILERFSAQQFPDLHSELNLSSLELGDSALYFCASSVDGYQETQYFGPGTRLLVL.